These 10 T cell receptor beta chains originate from one sample sequenced in a study of CD8 T cells in ankylosing spondylitis. TCRdb itself ran the 5' RACE reads through MiXCR, one entry per CDR3 protein. The sample includes roughly 230,000 distinct CDR3 sequences, about a sixth seen only once; the top ten take under 40%. Sequencing was done on a sample of blood, either unsorted or a sorted T cell fraction (not recorded which). All receptors come from a male donor with ankylosing spondylitis or in good health (not recorded which).

This clonotype was counted many times. V and J are TRBV6-1 and TRBJ1-5; the D is unclear. Per the germline V gene, CDR1 is MNHNS and CDR2 is SASEGT. V lost 8 bases and J lost 0, with 8 bases in between. The CDR3 spans 13 residues. The CDR3: CASVLNSNQPQHF. In nucleotides, the CDR3 is TGTGCCAGCGTCCTGAATAGCAATCAGCCCCAGCATTTT.

The chain links TRBV25-1 to TRBJ1-2; no clear D. Trimming removed 6 bases from V and 4 bases from J, with 18 bases in between. Germline V CDR1 and CDR2: MGHDK, SYGVNS. This CDR3 has 15 residues. The CDR3 protein is CASSGLVMSVYGYTF. The CDR3 DNA is TGTGCCAGCAGCGGGCTAGTGATGTCGGTCTATGGCTACACCTTC.

This clonotype was observed a handful of times. This chain joins TRBV4-3 and TRBJ1-2, with 10 bases matching TRBD1. This CDR3 has 17 residues. J lost 4 bases, V lost 0 bases, and 8 bases had no gene match. The germline gives CDR1 LGHNA, CDR2 YSLEER. The CDR3 reads CASSQEKGDRGGYGYTF. CDR3 sequence (DNA): TGCGCCAGCAGCCAAGAGAAAGGGGACAGGGGTGGCTATGGCTACACCTTC.

This clonotype appeared a few times. The rearrangement uses TRBV4-1 and TRBJ1-2; a possible D gene is TRBD1 (5 bases). The CDR3 covers 15 residues. Germline CDR1 reads MGHRA; CDR2 reads YSYEKL. Trimming took off 4 bases at V and 8 bases at J, with 20 bases between the two ends. Written as DNA, the CDR3 is TGCGCCAGCAGCCCCATTGGGGGAGAACTGTTGGGCTACACCTTC. This encodes CASSPIGGELLGYTF.

The J gene is TRBJ2-1, the V gene TRBV4-1, with D unclear. CDR3 length: 14 amino acids. V lost 2 bases, J lost 4 bases, and 9 bases lay in between. Germline assignment: CDR1 MGHRA and CDR2 YSYEKL. CDR3 loop: CASSQSSRYNEQFF. The CDR3 coding sequence is TGCGCCAGCAGCCAATCATCCCGTTACAATGAGCAGTTCTTC.

This clonotype has only a few counts. This sequence joins TRBV5-1 and TRBJ2-7; TRBD1 might be the D (6 bases). Trimming pared 3 bases from V and 4 bases from J, leaving 14 bases between. This CDR3 spans 14 amino acids. The germline gives CDR1 SGHRS, CDR2 YFSETQ. CDR3 region: CASSSPWTEYEQYF. The CDR3 DNA is TGCGCCAGCAGCTCCCCCTGGACAGAATACGAGCAGTACTTC.

The rearrangement joins TRBV2 to TRBJ2-2; D unclear. This CDR3 contains 14 residues. The germline gives CDR1 SNHLY, CDR2 FYNNEI. V was trimmed by 6 bases and J by 0 bases, leaving 8 bases between them. CDR3: CASRDVTNTGELFF. CDR3 coding DNA: TGTGCCAGCAGGGACGTTACGAACACCGGGGAGCTGTTTTTT.

The chain links TRBV20-1 to TRBJ1-1; 7 bases match TRBD1. In germline, CDR1 is DFQATT, CDR2 SNEGSKA (reference sequence). J was trimmed by 2 bases and V by 0 bases; bases with no gene match: 6. The CDR3 runs 15 residues. CDR3 sequence (DNA): TGCAGTGCTAGAGAACCTGGGACAGCCAACACTGAAGCTTTCTTT. Amino acid sequence: CSAREPGTANTEAFF.

Many counts were recorded for this clonotype. The chain combines TRBV5-1 with TRBJ2-7; 10 bases fit TRBD1. Looked up from germline, CDR1 is SGHRS and CDR2 is YFSETQ. The CDR3 is 15 residues long. V trimming: 1 base; J trimming: 2 bases; junction bases outside the gene matches: 3. In DNA, the CDR3 is TGCGCCAGCAGCTTGCTTGGGACAGGGGCCTACGAGCAGTACTTC. It translates to CASSLLGTGAYEQYF.

The V gene is TRBV20-1, the J gene TRBJ2-3; weak D call: TRBD2 (6 bases). The CDR3 spans 15 residues. Deletions cut 3 bases from V and 0 bases from J, with 13 bases between. Germline V gives CDR1 DFQATT, CDR2 SNEGSKA (reference sequence). The CDR3 DNA reads as TGCAGTGCTAGGGGGGGTAGCCTCAGCACAGATACGCAGTATTTT. It encodes CSARGGSLSTDTQYF.